This T cell receptor beta chain was obtained from a study of T cell responses to AZD1222 COVID-19 vaccine. The wider study: Combined were second doses at about 4 or about 12 weeks.

The data were produced by immunoSEQ multiplex PCR, yet TCRdb's version contains in-frame clones alone and is incomplete. The sample consists of roughly 75,000 clones, roughly 84% of them appearing once. CDR1 and CDR2 (germline): SGHRS, YFSETQ. This CDR3 is built from 15 residues. V gave up 0 bases and J gave up 5 bases; unmatched junction bases: 5. Study results and limitations: Repertoire sampling happened only post peak T cell response. CD4 TCRs associated with vaccination spanned spike, dominating at 160-218 and 743-854. Among spike-specific TCRs, nearly half reportedly target unmutated variant regions.

About this clone: Its antigen remains unidentified.

The origin of this receptor is an adult in good health. The source material was peripheral blood, sampled on day 0 of AZD1222 vaccination. The V gene is TRBV5-1, the J gene TRBJ2-1; 7 nucleotides match TRBD2. CDR3 amino acids: CASSLVAGLNNEQFF. Written as DNA, the CDR3 is TGCGCCAGCAGCTTGGTAGCGGGCCTAAACAATGAGCAGTTCTTC.